A selection of T cell receptor beta chains follows, all from one sample in a study of blood T cell repertoires in COVID-19. Generated by immunoSEQ multiplex PCR, the TCRdb table keeps only in-frame clones and is missing some. The table lists 70,000 to 90,000 clones, roughly 70% of them singletons. The sequenced material came from peripheral blood. The receptors shown here come from a human donor with acute or convalescent COVID-19. The donor label of this sample is uncertain. Both conserved end residues are part of each CDR3. The D gene is left open where the match is weak. Part of the rows lack a size; the others show once, few, many or a class for expanded clones.

D | J | size | V | length | CDR3 | DNA
NA | TRBJ2-6 | once | TRBV14 | 17 | CASSHHPTGPGANVLTF | TGTGCCAGCAGCCATCACCCAACAGGGCCTGGGGCCAACGTCCTGACTTTC
NA | TRBJ2-7 | once | TRBV3-1/TRBV3-2 | 15 | CASSQKTGTAYEQYF | TGTGCCAGCAGCCAGAAGACAGGTACAGCCTACGAGCAGTACTTC
TRBD2 | TRBJ2-1 | few | TRBV6-2/TRBV6-3 | 14 | CASSSSVAGWEQFF | TGTGCCAGCAGTTCGAGTGTAGCGGGATGGGAGCAGTTCTTC
TRBD1 | TRBJ2-3 | NA | TRBV10-3 | 14 | CAISPGGRTDTQYF | TGTGCCATCAGCCCAGGGGGCCGTACAGATACGCAGTATTTT
NA | TRBJ2-7 | many | TRBV6-2/TRBV6-3 | 14 | CASSYPPRSYEQYF | TGTGCCAGCAGTTACCCCCCCAGAAGCTACGAGCAGTACTTC
NA | TRBJ1-2 | NA | TRBV5-6 | 16 | CASSSVTVSLYYGYTF | TGTGCCAGCAGCTCCGTGACAGTTTCCCTATACTATGGCTACACCTTC
NA | TRBJ2-1 | NA | TRBV9 | 15 | CASSVAERATMEQFF | TGTGCCAGCAGCGTAGCGGAGCGGGCGACAATGGAGCAGTTCTTC
NA | TRBJ1-1 | few | TRBV12-3/TRBV12-4 | 11 | CASSFSTEAFF | TGTGCCAGCAGTTTTAGTACTGAAGCTTTCTTT
NA | TRBJ1-5 | NA | TRBV30 | 13 | CAWSDNRNQPQHF | TGTGCCTGGAGTGACAATCGCAATCAGCCCCAGCATTTT
NA | TRBJ1-1 | NA | TRBV12-5 | 13 | CASGGTSNTEAFF | TGTGCTAGTGGGGGGACATCGAACACTGAAGCTTTCTTT
TRBD1 | TRBJ1-2 | NA | TRBV30 | 13 | CAWRDRGSYGYTF | TGTGCCTGGAGGGACAGGGGTAGCTATGGCTACACCTTC
TRBD2 | TRBJ2-1 | few | TRBV7-2 | 16 | CASSLWGGGNYNEQFF | TGTGCCAGCAGCTTATGGGGCGGGGGGAACTACAATGAGCAGTTCTTC
NA | TRBJ1-2 | NA | TRBV7-2 | 13 | CASSTDSNYGYTF | TGTGCCAGCAGCACTGACAGTAACTATGGCTACACCTTC
TRBD1 | TRBJ1-2 | NA | TRBV12-3/TRBV12-4 | 13 | CASSQQGSYGYTF | TGTGCCAGCAGTCAACAGGGGAGCTATGGCTACACCTTC
NA | TRBJ1-5 | many | TRBV24-1 | 15 | CATSAGDYSNQPQHF | TGTGCCACCAGCGCGGGGGATTATAGCAATCAGCCCCAGCATTTT
NA | TRBJ2-4 | few | TRBV28 | 16 | CASSLTGILAKNIQYF | TGTGCCAGCAGTCTTACAGGAATCCTAGCCAAAAACATTCAGTACTTC
NA | TRBJ1-1 | NA | TRBV18 | 15 | CASSPPGGMNTEAFF | TGTGCCAGCTCACCACCGGGGGGGATGAACACTGAAGCTTTCTTT
TRBD2 | TRBJ2-3 | NA | TRBV11-2 | 14 | CASSFSSGGNTQYF | TGTGCCAGCAGCTTTTCGAGCGGGGGTAATACGCAGTATTTT
TRBD2 | TRBJ2-1 | NA | TRBV5-6 | 14 | CASSLGGRYNEQFF | TGTGCCAGCAGCTTGGGCGGGAGATACAATGAGCAGTTCTTC
NA | TRBJ2-5 | NA | TRBV11-2 | 16 | CASSPMEGAGQETQYF | TGTGCCAGCAGCCCGATGGAAGGGGCAGGCCAAGAGACCCAGTACTTC
NA | TRBJ1-3 | few | TRBV5-6 | 14 | CASSSGYSRNTIYF | TGTGCCAGCAGCTCCGGATATTCGCGGAACACCATATATTTT
TRBD1 | TRBJ1-1 | NA | TRBV28 | 17 | CASSPRTGKDTTSEAFF | TGTGCCAGCAGTCCCCGGACAGGTAAAGATACAACTTCTGAAGCTTTCTTT
NA | TRBJ1-2 | NA | TRBV28 | 14 | CASSLGGNMKGYTF | TGTGCCAGCAGTTTGGGGGGAAACATGAAGGGCTACACCTTC
NA | TRBJ2-1 | NA | TRBV24-1 | 16 | CATSDDRSTSYNEQFF | TGTGCCACCAGTGATGACAGGTCCACGTCCTACAATGAGCAGTTCTTC
NA | TRBJ2-3 | NA | TRBV6-1 | 15 | CASSEADYLTDTQYF | TGTGCCAGCAGTGAAGCAGACTACCTCACAGATACGCAGTATTTT
NA | TRBJ2-2 | few | TRBV28 | 15 | CASSVPGTSTGELFF | TGTGCCAGCAGTGTCCCCGGGACATCCACCGGGGAGCTGTTTTTT
NA | TRBJ1-4 | NA | TRBV19 | 16 | CASRRNRAATNEKLFF | TGTGCCAGCCGCCGGAACAGGGCTGCAACTAATGAAAAACTGTTTTTT
NA | TRBJ2-6 | NA | TRBV6-6 | 14 | CATLTMSGANVLTF | TGTGCCACCTTAACTATGTCAGGGGCCAACGTCCTGACTTTC
NA | TRBJ2-2 | NA | TRBV6-6 | 12 | CASSLVAGELFF | TGTGCCAGCAGCCTCGTAGCCGGGGAGCTGTTTTTT
TRBD2 | TRBJ2-5 | NA | TRBV4-2 | 14 | CASSKGLAEETQYF | TGTGCCAGCAGCAAGGGACTAGCGGAAGAGACCCAGTACTTC
NA | TRBJ1-2 | NA | TRBV15 | 15 | CATSRDNQQGGGYTF | TGTGCCACCAGCAGAGATAATCAGCAGGGTGGCGGCTACACCTTC
TRBD1 | TRBJ1-3 | NA | TRBV19 | 19 | CASSIRGPGQGATRDTIYF | TGTGCCAGTAGTATTAGGGGACCGGGACAGGGGGCGACGAGGGACACCATATATTTT
NA | TRBJ1-2 | NA | TRBV2 | 13 | CATGTISNYGYTF | TGTGCCACCGGGACAATCTCTAACTATGGCTACACCTTC
TRBD2 | TRBJ2-7 | once | TRBV4-2 | 14 | CASSQGSGSYEQYF | TGTGCCAGCAGCCAGGGTAGCGGGTCCTACGAGCAGTACTTC
TRBD1 | TRBJ1-1 | NA | TRBV7-2 | 13 | CASSTDRGVEAFF | TGTGCCAGCAGCACGGACAGGGGTGTTGAAGCTTTCTTT
NA | TRBJ2-1 | NA | TRBV7-8 | 11 | CASSQGGEQFF | TGTGCCAGCAGCCAAGGGGGAGAGCAGTTCTTC
NA | TRBJ1-4 | NA | TRBV18 | 15 | CASSPREGANEKLFF | TGTGCCAGCTCACCCCGGGAGGGTGCTAATGAAAAACTGTTTTTT
TRBD1 | TRBJ2-7 | NA | TRBV27 | 15 | CASTPARDRGYEQYF | TGTGCCAGCACCCCGGCTCGGGACAGGGGTTACGAGCAGTACTTC
NA | TRBJ1-3 | NA | TRBV7-2 | 14 | CASSFRGGRNTIYF | TGTGCCAGCAGCTTCAGAGGGGGTCGAAACACCATATATTTT
TRBD1 | TRBJ1-1 | NA | TRBV7-9 | 15 | CASSPTRQGWTEAFF | TGTGCCAGCAGCCCCACTAGACAGGGGTGGACTGAAGCTTTCTTT
NA | TRBJ2-5 | NA | TRBV5-1 | 14 | CASSPGEVVQTQYF | TGCGCCAGCAGCCCTGGAGAGGTAGTCCAGACCCAGTACTTC
TRBD1 | TRBJ2-5 | few | TRBV29-1 | 14 | CSVYDRGFRETQYF | TGCAGCGTTTATGACAGGGGATTTCGAGAGACCCAGTACTTC